This is a list of T cell receptor beta chains from one sample in a study of blood T cell repertoires in COVID-19. Sequenced by immunoSEQ multiplex PCR; TCRdb stores in-frame clones only, minus some. The sample holds about 130,000 clones, around 85% seen once. Sequencing was done on a sample of peripheral blood. The receptors were sampled from a woman between 50 and 59 years old who had recovered from COVID-19. Both conserved end residues are part of each CDR3.

TRBJ1-2 | TRBV5-4 | 14 | CASTPGRGDYGYTF
TRBJ1-5 | TRBV5-5 | 14 | CASSPGHINQPQHF
TRBJ1-1 | TRBV2 | 13 | CASTEGPSTEAFF
TRBJ1-1 | TRBV12-3/TRBV12-4 | 13 | CASSFERNTEAFF
TRBJ2-1 | TRBV6-6 | 13 | CASSYATGYAQFF
TRBJ2-5 | TRBV20-1 | 17 | CSASKPPGQGRQETQYF
TRBJ1-1 | TRBV27 | 13 | CASSSSRGTEAFF
TRBJ1-2 | TRBV7-2 | 14 | CASSLSPGEGGYTF
TRBJ2-7 | TRBV18 | 14 | CASSPPAGNFEQYF
TRBJ1-2 | TRBV2 | 13 | CASSEGQSYGYTF
TRBJ1-5 | TRBV2 | 13 | CASSEGSYQPQHF
TRBJ2-7 | TRBV5-1 | 14 | CASSLTSGSYEQYF
TRBJ2-2 | TRBV2 | 14 | CASIPAEYTGELFF
TRBJ2-3 | TRBV5-1 | 18 | CASSLGGVSGGATDTQYF
TRBJ2-5 | TRBV28 | 13 | CASSFLESETQYF
TRBJ2-7 | TRBV6-2/TRBV6-3 | 15 | CASSYGGVTQTEQYF
TRBJ1-5 | TRBV2 | 13 | CASSGEQDQPQHF
TRBJ2-7 | TRBV5-1 | 12 | CASSDTNPEQYF
TRBJ2-7 | TRBV19 | 15 | CASSISLQGGYEQYF
TRBJ2-1 | TRBV27 | 18 | CASSDLLVAGTVNNEQFF
TRBJ1-6 | TRBV7-9 | 16 | CASSLVEGMGNSPLHF
TRBJ1-1 | TRBV5-1 | 15 | CASSSSGQGFTEAFF
TRBJ1-5 | TRBV6-2/TRBV6-3 | 16 | CASSLGGGISNQPQHF
TRBJ2-7 | TRBV6-5 | 15 | CASSSGQVILNEQYF
TRBJ2-2 | TRBV4-1 | 19 | CASSQPLVALAGGNGELFF
TRBJ2-7 | TRBV5-8 | 17 | CASSLSLAGVTHYEQYF
TRBJ1-1 | TRBV6-6 | 13 | CASSPTENTEAFF
TRBJ1-2 | TRBV11-2 | 15 | CASSPIRGANYGYTF
TRBJ1-1 | TRBV4-2 | 15 | CASSQEGGAHTEAFF
TRBJ1-5 | TRBV19 | 13 | CASKQEYNQPQHF
TRBJ1-2 | TRBV11-2 | 17 | CASSLVQGGSFHYGYTF
TRBJ2-7 | TRBV6-1 | 15 | CASSEWTSLTYEQYF
TRBJ1-1 | TRBV9 | 17 | CASSVSRDRGRDTEAFF
TRBJ2-3 | TRBV28 | 15 | CASSFLAGGSVTQYF